Here is one TCR beta chain with its context. Its antigen is unidentified. This specimen belongs to a study of T cell responses to AZD1222 COVID-19 vaccine. Trimming cost V 3 bases and J 9 bases, with 14 bases left between them. Germline CDR1 LGHDT, CDR2 YNNKEL (reference sequence). The CDR3 is 14 residues long. Sequenced by immunoSEQ multiplex PCR; TCRdb stores in-frame clones only, minus some. The sample has about 130,000 clones, roughly 92% seen once. General study findings and limits: No day 14 peak samples; only post-peak repertoires were characterized. Donor demographics were predominantly white British with a female majority; clonal diversity may be underestimated. AZD1222 recipients seropositive at baseline numbered only six.

The V call is TRBV3-1 (or the pseudogene TRBV3-2), the J call TRBJ2-2, with D possibly TRBD1 on 6 matching bases. This TCR came from an adult who received the AZD1222 COVID-19 vaccine. Sample: peripheral blood, taken 28 days after the second AZD1222 dose. CDR3 in DNA: TGTGCCAGCAGCCACCCCAGGGGACCCCGGGAGCTGTTTTTT. Protein product: CASSHPRGPRELFF.